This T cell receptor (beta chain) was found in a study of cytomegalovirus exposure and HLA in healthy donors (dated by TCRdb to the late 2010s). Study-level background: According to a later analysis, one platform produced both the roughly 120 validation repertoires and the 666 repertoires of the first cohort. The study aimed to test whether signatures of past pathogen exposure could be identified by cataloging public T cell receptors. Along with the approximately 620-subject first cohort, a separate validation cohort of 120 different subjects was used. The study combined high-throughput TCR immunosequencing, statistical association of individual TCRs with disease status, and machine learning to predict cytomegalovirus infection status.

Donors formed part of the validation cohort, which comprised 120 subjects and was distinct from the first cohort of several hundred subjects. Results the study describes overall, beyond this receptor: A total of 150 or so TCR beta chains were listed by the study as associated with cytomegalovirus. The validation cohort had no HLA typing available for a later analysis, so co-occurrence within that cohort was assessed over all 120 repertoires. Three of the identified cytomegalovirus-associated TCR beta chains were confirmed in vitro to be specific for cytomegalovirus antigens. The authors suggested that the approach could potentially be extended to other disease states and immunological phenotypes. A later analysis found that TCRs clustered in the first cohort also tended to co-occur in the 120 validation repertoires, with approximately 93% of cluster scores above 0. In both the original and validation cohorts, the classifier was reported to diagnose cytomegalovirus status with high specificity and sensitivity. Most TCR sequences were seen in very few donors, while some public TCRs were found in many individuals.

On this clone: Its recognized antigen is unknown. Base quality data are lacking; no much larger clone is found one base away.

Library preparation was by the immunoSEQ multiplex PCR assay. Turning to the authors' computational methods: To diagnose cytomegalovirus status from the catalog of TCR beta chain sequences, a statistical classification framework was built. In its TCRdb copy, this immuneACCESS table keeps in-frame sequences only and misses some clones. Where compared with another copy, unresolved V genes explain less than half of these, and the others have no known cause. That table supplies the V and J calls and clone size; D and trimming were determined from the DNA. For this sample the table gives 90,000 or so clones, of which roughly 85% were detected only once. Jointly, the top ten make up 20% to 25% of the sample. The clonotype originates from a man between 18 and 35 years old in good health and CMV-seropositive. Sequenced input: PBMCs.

The bases read TGCAGCGTTGTGGACAGTAATGAAAAACTGTTTTTT. Its protein product is CSVVDSNEKLFF. The sequence joins TRBV29-1 to TRBJ1-4; perhaps TRBD1 is the D gene, with 6 bases matching. The CDR3 measures 12 amino acids from cysteine to phenylalanine. Only the CDR3 portion is preserved as DNA: 36 bases, with reading frame beginning at the first base. CDR1 and CDR2 are drawn from the germline V gene: SQVTM, ANQGSEA. V is pared back by 4 bases and J by 4 bases, with 7 bases lying between the germline termini.